Following are 3 T cell receptor beta chains from one sample sequenced in a study of pediatric ulcerative colitis. Libraries were prepared by immunoSEQ multiplex PCR; TCRdb keeps only in-frame clonotypes and omits some of them. The data contain tens of thousands of clones, 70% to 90% of them singletons. The sample taken for sequencing was blood. These receptors were taken from a boy younger than 18 with severe ulcerative colitis.

The genes are TRBV5-1 and TRBJ2-5; tentative D call: TRBD2 (8 bases). Trimming removed 7 bases at V and 7 bases at J, with 14 bases between. The CDR3 runs 12 residues. The germline gives CDR1 SGHRS, CDR2 YFSETQ. This CDR3 reads CASGREGATQYF. DNA of the CDR3: TGCGCCAGCGGTCGGGAGGGGGCGACCCAGTACTTC.

The chain combines TRBV4-2 with TRBJ2-3, with 7 bases aligning to TRBD2. Germline V CDR1 and CDR2: LGHNA, YNFKEQ. The CDR3 covers 16 residues. The junction had 10 bases not matched to a gene; V was cut back by 0 bases and J by 7 bases. The DNA for the CDR3 is TGTGCCAGCAGCCAAGATGCCCAGCGGGACCCGAATACGCAGTATTTT. This gives the protein CASSQDAQRDPNTQYF.

This clone was detected a few times. The CDR3 sequence is CAISGESTGEHGYTF. The CDR3 DNA reads as TGTGCCATCAGTGGGGAAAGCACAGGGGAACATGGCTACACCTTC. The gene calls are TRBV10-3 and TRBJ1-2; 7 bases align to TRBD1. CDR3 size: 15 residues. Trimming cost V 4 bases and J 6 bases; bases outside gene matches: 11. Germline loops: CDR1 ENHRY, CDR2 SYGVKD.